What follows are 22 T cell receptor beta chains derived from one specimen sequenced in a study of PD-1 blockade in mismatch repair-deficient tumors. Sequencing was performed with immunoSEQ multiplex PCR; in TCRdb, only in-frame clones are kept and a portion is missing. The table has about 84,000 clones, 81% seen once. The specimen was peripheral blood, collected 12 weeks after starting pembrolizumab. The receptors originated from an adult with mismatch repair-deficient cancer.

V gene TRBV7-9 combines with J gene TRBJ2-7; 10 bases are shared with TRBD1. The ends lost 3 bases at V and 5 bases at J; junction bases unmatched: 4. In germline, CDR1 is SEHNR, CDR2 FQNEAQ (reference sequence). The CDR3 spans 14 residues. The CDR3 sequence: CASSLGQGRDEQYF. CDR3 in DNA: TGTGCCAGCAGCTTGGGACAGGGGAGGGACGAGCAGTACTTC.

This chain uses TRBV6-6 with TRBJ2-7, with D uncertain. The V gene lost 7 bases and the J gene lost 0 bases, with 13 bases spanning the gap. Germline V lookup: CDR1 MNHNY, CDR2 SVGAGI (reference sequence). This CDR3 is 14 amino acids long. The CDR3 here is CASIGVTGSYEQYF. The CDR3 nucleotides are TGTGCCAGCATAGGCGTAACGGGCTCCTACGAGCAGTACTTC.

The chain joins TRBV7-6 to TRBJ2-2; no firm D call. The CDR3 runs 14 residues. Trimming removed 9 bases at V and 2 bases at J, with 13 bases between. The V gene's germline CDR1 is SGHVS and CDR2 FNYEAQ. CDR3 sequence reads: CASKMRDNTGELFF. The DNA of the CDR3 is TGTGCCAGTAAAATGAGAGATAACACCGGGGAGCTGTTTTTT.

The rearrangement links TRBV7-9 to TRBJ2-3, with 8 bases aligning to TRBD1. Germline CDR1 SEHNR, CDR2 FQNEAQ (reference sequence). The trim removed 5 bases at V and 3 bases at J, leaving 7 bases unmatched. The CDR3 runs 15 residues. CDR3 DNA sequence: TGTGCCAGCAGCGAAGGGACAGGAGTGACAGATACGCAGTATTTT. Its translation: CASSEGTGVTDTQYF.

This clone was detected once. CDR3 sequence reads: CASSYSTGLEDEQFF. CDR3 coding DNA: TGTGCCAGCAGTTACTCCACGGGACTAGAGGATGAGCAGTTCTTC. The rearrangement uses TRBV6-5 and TRBJ2-1; TRBD2 agrees at 8 bases. The CDR3 sequence is 15 residues long. Germline V CDR1 and CDR2: MNHEY, SVGAGI. The V and J ends lost 0 bases and 8 bases, in that order; junction bases with no gene match: 6.

The CDR3 spells CASSSEVHSNQPQHF. The CDR3 nucleotides are TGTGCCAGCAGCTCGGAGGTTCACTCCAATCAGCCCCAGCATTTT. The chain carries TRBV5-5 and TRBJ1-5; no clear D gene. The CDR3 has 15 amino acids. The V end lost 3 bases, the J end lost 3 bases, and 13 bases lay between the germline ends. Germline CDR1 is SGHKS and CDR2 is YYEKEE (reference sequence).

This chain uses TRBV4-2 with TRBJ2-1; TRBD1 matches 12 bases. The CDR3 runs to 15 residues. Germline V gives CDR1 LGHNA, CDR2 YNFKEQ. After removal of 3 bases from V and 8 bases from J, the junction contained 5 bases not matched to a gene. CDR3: CASSQPGQGAHEQFF. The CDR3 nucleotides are TGTGCCAGCAGCCAGCCGGGACAGGGGGCTCATGAGCAGTTCTTC.

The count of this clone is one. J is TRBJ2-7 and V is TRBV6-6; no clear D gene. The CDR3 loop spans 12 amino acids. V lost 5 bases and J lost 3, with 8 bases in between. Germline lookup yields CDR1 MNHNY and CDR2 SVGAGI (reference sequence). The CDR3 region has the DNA TGTGCCAGCAGTGATAATTACTACGAGCAGTACTTC. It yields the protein CASSDNYYEQYF.

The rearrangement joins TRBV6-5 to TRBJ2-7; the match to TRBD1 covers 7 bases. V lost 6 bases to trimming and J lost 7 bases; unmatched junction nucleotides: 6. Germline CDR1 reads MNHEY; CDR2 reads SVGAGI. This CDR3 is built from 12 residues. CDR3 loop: CASSPYRGEQYF. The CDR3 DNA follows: TGTGCCAGCAGCCCCTACAGGGGTGAGCAGTACTTC.

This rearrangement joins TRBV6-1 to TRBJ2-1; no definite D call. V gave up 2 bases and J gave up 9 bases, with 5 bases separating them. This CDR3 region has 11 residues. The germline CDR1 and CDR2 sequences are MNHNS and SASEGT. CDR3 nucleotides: TGTGCCAGCAGTGAAATGGTTGAGCAGTTCTTC. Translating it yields CASSEMVEQFF.

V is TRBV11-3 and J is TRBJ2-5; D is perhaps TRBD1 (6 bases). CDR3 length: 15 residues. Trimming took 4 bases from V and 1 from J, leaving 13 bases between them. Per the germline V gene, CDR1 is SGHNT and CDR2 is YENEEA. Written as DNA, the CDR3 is TGTGCCAGCAGCTCCCAGGACAGACTCCAAGAGACCCAGTACTTC. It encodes CASSSQDRLQETQYF.

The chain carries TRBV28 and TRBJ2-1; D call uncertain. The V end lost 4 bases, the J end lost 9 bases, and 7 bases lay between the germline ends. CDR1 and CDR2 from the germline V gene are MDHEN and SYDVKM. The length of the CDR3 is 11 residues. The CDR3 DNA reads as TGTGCCAGCAGTTCAGTCGTTGAGCAGTTCTTC. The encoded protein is CASSSVVEQFF.

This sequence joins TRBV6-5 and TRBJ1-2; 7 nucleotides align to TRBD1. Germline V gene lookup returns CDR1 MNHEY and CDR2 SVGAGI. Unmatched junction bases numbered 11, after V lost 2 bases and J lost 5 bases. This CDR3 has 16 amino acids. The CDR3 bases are TGTGCCAGCAGTTACCACCCCCAGGGGGGACTTTATGGCTACACCTTC. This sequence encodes CASSYHPQGGLYGYTF.

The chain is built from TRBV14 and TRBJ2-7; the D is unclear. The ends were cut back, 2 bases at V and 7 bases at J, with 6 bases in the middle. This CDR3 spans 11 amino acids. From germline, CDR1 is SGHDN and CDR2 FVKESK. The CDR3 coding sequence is TGTGCCAGCAGCCAACTGTGGGAGCAGTACTTC. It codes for CASSQLWEQYF.

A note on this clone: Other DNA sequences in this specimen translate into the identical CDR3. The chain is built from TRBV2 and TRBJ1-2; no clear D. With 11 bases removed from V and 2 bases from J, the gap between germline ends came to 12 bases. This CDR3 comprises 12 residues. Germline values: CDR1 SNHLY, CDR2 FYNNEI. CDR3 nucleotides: TGTGCCTCCGGCGATTCGAACTATGGCTACACCTTC. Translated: CASGDSNYGYTF.

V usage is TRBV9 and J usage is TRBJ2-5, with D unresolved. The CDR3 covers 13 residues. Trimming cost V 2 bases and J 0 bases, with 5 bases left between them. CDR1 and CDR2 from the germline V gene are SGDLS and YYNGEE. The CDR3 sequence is CASSVHDQETQYF. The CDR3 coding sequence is TGTGCCAGCAGCGTGCACGACCAAGAGACCCAGTACTTC.

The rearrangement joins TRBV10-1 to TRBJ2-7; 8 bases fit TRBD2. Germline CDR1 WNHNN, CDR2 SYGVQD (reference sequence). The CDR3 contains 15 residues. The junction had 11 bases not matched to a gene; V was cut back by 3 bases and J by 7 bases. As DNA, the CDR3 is TGCGCCAGCAGTGATCCTACTAGCGGACCGTGGGAGCAGTACTTC. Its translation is CASSDPTSGPWEQYF.

The CDR3: CASSRQGIEHEQYF. The CDR3 nucleotides read TGTGCCAGTAGTAGACAGGGGATTGAACACGAGCAGTACTTC. The rearrangement uses TRBV19 and TRBJ2-7; 8 bases line up with TRBD1. J gave up 5 bases and V 4 bases, and 7 bases lay outside the gene matches. The germline V gene has CDR1 LNHDA and CDR2 SQIVND (reference sequence). CDR3 size: 14 residues.

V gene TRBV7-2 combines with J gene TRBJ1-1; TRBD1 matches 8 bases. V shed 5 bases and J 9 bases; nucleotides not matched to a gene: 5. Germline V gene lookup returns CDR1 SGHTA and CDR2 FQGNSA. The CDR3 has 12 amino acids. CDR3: CASSTRTGKAFF. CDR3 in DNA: TGTGCCAGCAGCACCCGGACAGGGAAAGCTTTCTTT.

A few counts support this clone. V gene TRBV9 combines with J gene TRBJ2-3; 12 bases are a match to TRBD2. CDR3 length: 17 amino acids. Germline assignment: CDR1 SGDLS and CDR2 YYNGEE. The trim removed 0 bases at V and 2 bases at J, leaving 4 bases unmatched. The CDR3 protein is CASSVGGLAGYTDTQYF. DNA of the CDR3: TGTGCCAGCAGCGTAGGTGGACTAGCGGGGTACACAGATACGCAGTATTTT. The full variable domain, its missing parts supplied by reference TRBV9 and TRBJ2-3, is DSGVTQTPKHLITATGQRVTLRCSPRSGDLSVYWYQQSLDQGLQFLIQYYNGEERAKGNILERFSAQQFPDLHSELNLSSLELGDSALYFCASSVGGLAGYTDTQYFGPGTRLTVL.

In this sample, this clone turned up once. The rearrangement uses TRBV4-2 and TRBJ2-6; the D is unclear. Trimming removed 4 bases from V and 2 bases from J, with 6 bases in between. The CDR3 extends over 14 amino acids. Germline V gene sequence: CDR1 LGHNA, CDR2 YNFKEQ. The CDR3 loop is CASSPSPGANVLTF. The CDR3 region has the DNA TGTGCCAGCAGCCCGAGCCCTGGGGCCAACGTCCTGACTTTC.

The CDR3 reads CASSFSPSVVDTIYF. CDR3 DNA: TGTGCCAGCAGCTTTTCTCCATCGGTTGTGGACACCATATATTTT. The V gene is TRBV11-2, the J gene TRBJ1-3; no definite D call. Germline V CDR1 and CDR2: SGHAT, FQNNGV. This CDR3 region has 15 residues. V lost 3 bases to trimming and J lost 8 bases, with 17 bases between them.